This is a list of T cell receptor beta chains from one sample in a study of lung T cells in sarcoidosis with Löfgren's syndrome. MiXCR was run by TCRdb on the reads, yielding one entry per CDR3 protein. The sample carries around 21,000 distinct CDR3 sequences, less than 25% recorded once. Sequencing was performed on CD4+ T cells from PBMCs. These receptors were collected from a human donor with sarcoidosis (Löfgren's syndrome or another form), or a control subject (not recorded which). Each CDR3 is given with its conserved first and last residue. D genes are given only for firm matches. Rows may omit the clone size; those that give it use once, few, many or a size class.

size: many; J: TRBJ2-7; length: 18; V: TRBV19; D: TRBD2; DNA: TGTGCCAGGGGAGGGACTAGCGGGAGTATTTCCCCCAATGCCGAGCAGTACTTC; CDR3: CARGGTSGSISPNAEQYF
size: medium-sized; J: TRBJ2-4; length: 14; V: TRBV27; D: NA; DNA: TGTGCCAGTAGTCCCGACAGGGCCAAAAACATTCAGTACTTC; CDR3: CASSPDRAKNIQYF
size: NA; J: TRBJ2-7; length: 14; V: TRBV6-1; D: NA; DNA: TGTGTCAGCAGTGAGGCGACTAGCTCCTACGAGCAGTACTTC; CDR3: CVSSEATSSYEQYF
size: medium-sized; J: TRBJ1-1; length: 15; V: TRBV28; D: TRBD1; DNA: TGTGCCAGCAGTTACCCGGGACAGGTTAACACTGAAGCTTTCTTT; CDR3: CASSYPGQVNTEAFF
size: NA; J: TRBJ1-5; length: 13; V: TRBV3-1; D: NA; DNA: TGTGCCAGCAGCCAACAGGGAAGTCAGCCCCAGCGTTTC; CDR3: CASSQQGSQPQRF
size: many; J: TRBJ2-7; length: 19; V: TRBV12-3/TRBV12-4; D: TRBD2; DNA: TGTGCCAGCAGTTTTAGAGTAGCGGGAGGTGAAAGTCGATCCTACGAGCAGTACTTC; CDR3: CASSFRVAGGESRSYEQYF
size: many; J: TRBJ2-2; length: 14; V: TRBV19; D: TRBD1; DNA: TGTGCCAGTAGTGGACAGGTGAACACCGGGGAGCTGTTTTTT; CDR3: CASSGQVNTGELFF
size: medium-sized; J: TRBJ2-1; length: 16; V: TRBV7-6; D: TRBD2; DNA: TGTGCCAGCAGCTTAACAGCGGGGGGGCAGGACAATGAGCAGTTCTTC; CDR3: CASSLTAGGQDNEQFF
size: many; J: TRBJ1-2; length: 13; V: TRBV3-1; D: NA; DNA: TGTGCCAGCAGCCAAGCAGCGACTTCTGGCTACACCTTC; CDR3: CASSQAATSGYTF
size: many; J: TRBJ2-2; length: 16; V: TRBV20-1; D: NA; DNA: TGCAGTGCAGAGCCGATTTTGGCAGGGAGAACCGGGGAGCTGTTTTTT; CDR3: CSAEPILAGRTGELFF
size: many; J: TRBJ2-7; length: 11; V: TRBV2; D: NA; DNA: TGTGCCAGCAGCCTGATATACGAGCAGTACTTC; CDR3: CASSLIYEQYF
size: medium-sized; J: TRBJ2-3; length: 14; V: TRBV27; D: TRBD1; DNA: TGTGCCAGCAGCCTAGGACAGGGCACAGATACGCAGTATTTT; CDR3: CASSLGQGTDTQYF
size: NA; J: TRBJ2-1; length: 15; V: TRBV12-3/TRBV12-4; D: TRBD1; DNA: TGTGCCAGCAGTCCCACAGGGGGCTCCTACAATGGGCAGTTCTTC; CDR3: CASSPTGGSYNGQFF
size: medium-sized; J: TRBJ1-1; length: 14; V: TRBV6-2/TRBV6-3; D: NA; DNA: TGTGCCAGCAGTTACTCTGACAGCTACACTGAAGCTTTCTTT; CDR3: CASSYSDSYTEAFF
size: NA; J: TRBJ2-3; length: 15; V: TRBV5-4; D: NA; DNA: TGTGCCAGCAGCTTGAACAGATCGACCACAGATACGCAGTATTTT; CDR3: CASSLNRSTTDTQYF
size: many; J: TRBJ2-1; length: 15; V: TRBV7-2; D: NA; DNA: TGTGCCAGCAGCTTGGGGGTCAGGAACTACAATGAGCAGTTCTTC; CDR3: CASSLGVRNYNEQFF
size: many; J: TRBJ2-1; length: 13; V: TRBV28; D: NA; DNA: TGTGCCAGCGGACTACTCACCTACAATGAGCAGTTCTTC; CDR3: CASGLLTYNEQFF
size: NA; J: TRBJ2-3; length: 15; V: TRBV28; D: TRBD2; DNA: TGCGCCAGCAGAGCTAGCGGGGTCCACACAGATACGCAGTATTTT; CDR3: CASRASGVHTDTQYF
size: NA; J: TRBJ2-3; length: 16; V: TRBV7-9; D: TRBD2; DNA: TGTGCCAGCAGCTCCCCGGAGCGGGAGGGGACAGATACGCAGTATTTT; CDR3: CASSSPEREGTDTQYF
size: many; J: TRBJ2-3; length: 16; V: TRBV4-1; D: TRBD1; DNA: TGCGCCAGCAGCCAGACTCCGGGACAGGTGAGGGATACGCAGTATTTT; CDR3: CASSQTPGQVRDTQYF
size: many; J: TRBJ2-4; length: 16; V: TRBV4-1; D: NA; DNA: TGCGCCAGCAGCCAGGACCACACAGGGACCAAAAACATTCAGTACTTC; CDR3: CASSQDHTGTKNIQYF
size: medium-sized; J: TRBJ2-6; length: 15; V: TRBV6-6; D: NA; DNA: TGTGCCAGCAGTTACGAACCTCTAGGGGCCAACGTCCTGACTTTC; CDR3: CASSYEPLGANVLTF
size: many; J: TRBJ2-7; length: 16; V: TRBV5-1; D: NA; DNA: TGCGCCAGCAGCGAGGGCGGTTTACTAGCCGCCAACGAGCAGTACTTC; CDR3: CASSEGGLLAANEQYF
size: NA; J: TRBJ2-3; length: 15; V: TRBV11-2; D: TRBD1; DNA: TGTGCCAGCAGCTTAGGTTGGGACAGGGTCGATACGCGGTATTTT; CDR3: CASSLGWDRVDTRYF
size: many; J: TRBJ2-1; length: 14; V: TRBV3-1; D: TRBD1; DNA: TGTGCCAGCACCTCATGGGACAGGGCGAATGAGCAGTTCTTC; CDR3: CASTSWDRANEQFF
size: many; J: TRBJ1-2; length: 12; V: TRBV28; D: NA; DNA: TGTGCCAGCAGTTTAGTACTCTATGGCTACACCTTC; CDR3: CASSLVLYGYTF
size: medium-sized; J: TRBJ1-6; length: 13; V: TRBV10-3; D: NA; DNA: TGTGCCATCGGAGAGGGCAAAGAATCACCCCTCCACTTT; CDR3: CAIGEGKESPLHF
size: NA; J: TRBJ1-2; length: 13; V: TRBV30; D: NA; DNA: TGTGCCTGGAGTGTGACACCTAACTATGGCTACACCTTC; CDR3: CAWSVTPNYGYTF